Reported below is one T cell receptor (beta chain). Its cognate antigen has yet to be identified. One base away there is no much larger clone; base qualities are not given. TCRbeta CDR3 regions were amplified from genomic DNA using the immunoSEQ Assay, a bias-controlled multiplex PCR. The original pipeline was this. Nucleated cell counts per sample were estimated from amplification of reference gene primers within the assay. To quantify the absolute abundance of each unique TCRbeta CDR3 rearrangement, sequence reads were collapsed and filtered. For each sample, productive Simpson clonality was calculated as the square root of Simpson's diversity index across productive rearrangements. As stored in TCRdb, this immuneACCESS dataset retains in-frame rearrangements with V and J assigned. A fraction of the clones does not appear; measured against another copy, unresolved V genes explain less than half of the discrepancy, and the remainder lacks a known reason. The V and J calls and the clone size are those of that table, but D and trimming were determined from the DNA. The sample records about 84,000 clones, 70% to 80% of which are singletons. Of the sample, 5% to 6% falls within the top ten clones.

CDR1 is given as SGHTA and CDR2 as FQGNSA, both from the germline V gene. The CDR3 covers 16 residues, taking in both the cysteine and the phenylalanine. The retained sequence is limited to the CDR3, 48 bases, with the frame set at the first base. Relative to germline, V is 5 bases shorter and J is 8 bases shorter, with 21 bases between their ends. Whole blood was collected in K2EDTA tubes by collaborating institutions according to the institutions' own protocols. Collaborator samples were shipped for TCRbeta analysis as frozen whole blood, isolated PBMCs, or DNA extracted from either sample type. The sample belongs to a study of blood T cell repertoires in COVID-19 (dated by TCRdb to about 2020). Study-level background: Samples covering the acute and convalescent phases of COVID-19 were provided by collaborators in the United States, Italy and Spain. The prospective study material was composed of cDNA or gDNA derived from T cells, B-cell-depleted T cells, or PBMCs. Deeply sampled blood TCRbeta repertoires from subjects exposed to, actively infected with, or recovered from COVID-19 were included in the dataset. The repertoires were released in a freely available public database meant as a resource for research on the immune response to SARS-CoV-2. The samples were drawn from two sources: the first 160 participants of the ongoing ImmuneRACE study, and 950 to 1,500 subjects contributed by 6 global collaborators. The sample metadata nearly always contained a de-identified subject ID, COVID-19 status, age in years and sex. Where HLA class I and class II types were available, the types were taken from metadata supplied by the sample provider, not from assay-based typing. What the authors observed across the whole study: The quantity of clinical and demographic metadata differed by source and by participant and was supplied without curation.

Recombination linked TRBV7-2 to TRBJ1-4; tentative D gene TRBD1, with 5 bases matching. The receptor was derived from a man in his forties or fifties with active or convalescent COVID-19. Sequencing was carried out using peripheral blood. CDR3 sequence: CASSKGGRGGEEKLFF. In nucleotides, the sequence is TGTGCCAGCAGCAAAGGTGGGAGGGGAGGAGAAGAAAAACTGTTTTTT.